This T cell receptor (beta chain) was retrieved from a study of shared clonotypes between healthy human individuals. Study-level results: Naive subsets generally exceeded memory subsets in estimated richness.

Per germline, CDR1 LNHNV and CDR2 YYDKDF (reference sequence). This CDR3 has 13 amino acids. Trimming took 5 bases from V and 0 from J, leaving 8 bases between them. The naive CD8 fraction comprised CD45RO-negative cells positively selected for CCR7 and excluded terminally differentiated effector memory CD45RA+ cells. Profiling relied on immunoSEQ multiplex PCR, and the TCRdb table lists in-frame clones only, not all of them. The sample lists about 580,000 clones, 98% occurring once. About this clone itself: The antigen is not known.

Specimen: naive CD8+ T cells sorted from blood. This clonotype was obtained from a young man in good health. The chain links TRBV15 to TRBJ2-7; TRBD1 might be the D (6 bases). The CDR3 is CATSGGLSYEQYF. In nucleotides, the CDR3 is TGTGCCACCAGCGGGGGCCTCTCCTACGAGCAGTACTTC.